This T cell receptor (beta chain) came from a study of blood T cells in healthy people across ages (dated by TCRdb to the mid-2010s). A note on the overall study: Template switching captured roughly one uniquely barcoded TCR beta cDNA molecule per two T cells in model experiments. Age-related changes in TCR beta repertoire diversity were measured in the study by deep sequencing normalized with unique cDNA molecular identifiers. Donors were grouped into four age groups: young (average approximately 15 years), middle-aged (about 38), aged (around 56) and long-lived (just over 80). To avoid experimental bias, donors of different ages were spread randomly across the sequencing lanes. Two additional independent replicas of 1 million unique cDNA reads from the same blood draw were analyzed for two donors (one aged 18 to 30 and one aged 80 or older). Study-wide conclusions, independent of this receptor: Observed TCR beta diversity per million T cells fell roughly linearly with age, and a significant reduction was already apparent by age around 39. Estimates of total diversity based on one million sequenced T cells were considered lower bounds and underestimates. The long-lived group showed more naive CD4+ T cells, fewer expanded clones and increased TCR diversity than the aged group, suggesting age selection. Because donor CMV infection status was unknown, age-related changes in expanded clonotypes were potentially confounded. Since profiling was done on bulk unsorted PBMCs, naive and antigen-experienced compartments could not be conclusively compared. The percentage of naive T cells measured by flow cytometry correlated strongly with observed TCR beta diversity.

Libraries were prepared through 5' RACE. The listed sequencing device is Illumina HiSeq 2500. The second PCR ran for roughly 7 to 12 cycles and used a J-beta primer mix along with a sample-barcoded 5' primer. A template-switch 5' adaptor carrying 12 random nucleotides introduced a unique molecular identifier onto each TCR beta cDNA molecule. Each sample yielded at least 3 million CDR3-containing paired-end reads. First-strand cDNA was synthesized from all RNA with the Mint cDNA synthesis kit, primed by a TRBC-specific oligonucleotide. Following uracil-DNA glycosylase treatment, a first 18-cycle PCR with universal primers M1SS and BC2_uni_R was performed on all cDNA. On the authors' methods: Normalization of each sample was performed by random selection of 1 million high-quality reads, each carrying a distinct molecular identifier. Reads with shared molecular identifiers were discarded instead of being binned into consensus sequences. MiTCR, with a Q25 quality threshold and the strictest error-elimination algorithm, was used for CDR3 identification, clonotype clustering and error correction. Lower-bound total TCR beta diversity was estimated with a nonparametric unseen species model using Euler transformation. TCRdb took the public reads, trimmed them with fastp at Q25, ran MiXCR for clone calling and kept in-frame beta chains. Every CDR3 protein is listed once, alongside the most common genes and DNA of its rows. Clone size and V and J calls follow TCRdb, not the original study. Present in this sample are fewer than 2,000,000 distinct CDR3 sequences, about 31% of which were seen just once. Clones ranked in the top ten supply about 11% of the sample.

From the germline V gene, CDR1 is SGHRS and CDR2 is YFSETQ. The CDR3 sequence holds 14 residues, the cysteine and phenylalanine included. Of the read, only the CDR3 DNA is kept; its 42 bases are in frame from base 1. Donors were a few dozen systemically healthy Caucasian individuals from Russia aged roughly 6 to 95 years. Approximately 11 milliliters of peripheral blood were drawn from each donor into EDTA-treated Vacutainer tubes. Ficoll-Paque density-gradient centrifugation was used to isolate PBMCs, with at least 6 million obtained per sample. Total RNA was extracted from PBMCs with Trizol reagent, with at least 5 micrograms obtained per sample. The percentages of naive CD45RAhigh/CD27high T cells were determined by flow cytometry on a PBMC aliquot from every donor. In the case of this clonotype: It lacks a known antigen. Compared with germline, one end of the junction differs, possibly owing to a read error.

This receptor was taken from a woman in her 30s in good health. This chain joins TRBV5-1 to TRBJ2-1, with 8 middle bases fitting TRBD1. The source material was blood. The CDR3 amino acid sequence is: CASSLGQGRNGQFF. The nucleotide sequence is TGCGCCAGCAGCTTGGGACAGGGGAGGAATGGGCAGTTCTTC.